This T cell receptor beta chain derives from a study of blood T cell repertoires in COVID-19. Study members were between roughly 18 and 100 years old and lived in some 22 US regions. Membership in each cohort depended on participant-reported clinical history. Recovery meant two consecutive negative NP/OP PCR tests, professional clearance, or resolved symptoms. Per the study methods: How many nucleated cells were present was estimated from reference gene primer amplification. Clones were sequenced by immunoSEQ multiplex PCR, and TCRdb holds only the in-frame ones, with some missing. V and J calls plus clone size are reproduced from that table; the DNA served to infer D and trimming. There are 150,000 to 200,000 clones in the sample; 89% occur only once, and less than 0.85% lies in the top ten. This CDR3 has 15 amino acids. Germline CDR1 reads MGHRA; CDR2 reads YSYEKL. Trimming stripped 1 base from V and 0 bases from J, with 7 bases between.

This clonotype was obtained from a woman aged 18 to 35 who had recovered from COVID-19. Sequences were obtained from PBMCs or T cells enriched from blood (not recorded which). The rearrangement joins TRBV4-1 to TRBJ2-1; unclear D gene. CDR3 DNA: TGCGCCAGCAGCCAAGGGTACGGCTCCTACAATGAGCAGTTCTTC. It yields the protein CASSQGYGSYNEQFF.